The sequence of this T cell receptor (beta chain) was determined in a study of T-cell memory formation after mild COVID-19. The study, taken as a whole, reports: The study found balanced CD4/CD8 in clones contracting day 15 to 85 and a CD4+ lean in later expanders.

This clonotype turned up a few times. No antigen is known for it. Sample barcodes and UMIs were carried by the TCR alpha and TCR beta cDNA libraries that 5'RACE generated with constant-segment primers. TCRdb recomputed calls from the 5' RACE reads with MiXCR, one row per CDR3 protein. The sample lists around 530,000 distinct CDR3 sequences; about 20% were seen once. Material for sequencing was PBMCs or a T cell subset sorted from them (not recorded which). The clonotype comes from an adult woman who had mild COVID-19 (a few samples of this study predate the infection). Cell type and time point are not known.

Written as DNA, the CDR3 is TGTGCCAGCTCACCCTATACTAGTGGCTACACCTTC. It yields the protein CASSPYTSGYTF. The chain couples TRBV18 to TRBJ1-2; the D is unclear. The CDR3 sequence is 12 residues long. The germline V and J ends were trimmed by 3 bases and 7 bases, with 9 bases remaining between them. Germline CDR1 KGHSH, CDR2 LQKENI.